This T cell receptor beta chain came from a study of blood T cell repertoires in COVID-19. Study processing details: From reference gene primer amplification, estimates of nucleated cell counts were derived. Some clones are missing from TCRdb's copy, which holds only in-frame ones; the method was immunoSEQ multiplex PCR. That table is the source of V, J and clone size, and D and trimming were worked out from the DNA. The repertoire holds 220,000 or so clones, with 82% as singletons. This CDR3 spans 15 amino acids. J gave up 7 bases and V 1 base, and 7 bases lay outside the gene matches. Germline V gene sequence: CDR1 SGHNT, CDR2 YYREEE (reference sequence).

The chain links TRBV5-4 to TRBJ2-7; 11 nucleotides match TRBD1. The material sequenced was peripheral blood. The TCR was taken from a woman of 80 years or more with COVID-19, enrolled during active disease. CDR3 sequence reads: CASSLYGTGGYEQYF. DNA of the CDR3: TGTGCCAGCAGCTTGTACGGGACAGGGGGATATGAGCAGTACTTC.